What follows are 20 T cell receptor beta chains derived from one specimen sequenced in a study of cytomegalovirus exposure and HLA in healthy donors. 60 Vbeta and 13 Jbeta primers were used in PCR. Measured with immunoSEQ multiplex PCR; TCRdb has only the in-frame clones, and not every one. The sample lists 150,000 or so clones; over 70% were seen once. Sequencing was done on a sample of PBMCs. The origin of the receptors is a man younger than 40 in good health and CMV-seropositive.

There are a few counts of this clone. The V call is TRBV27, the J call TRBJ2-4, with TRBD2 matching over 8 bases. The CDR3 runs 14 residues. CDR1 and CDR2 from the germline V gene are MNHEY and SMNVEV (reference sequence). J was trimmed by 1 base and V by 6 bases; bases with no gene match: 2. This chain's CDR3 is CASRGLVAKNIQYF. As DNA, the CDR3 is TGTGCCAGCAGGGGACTAGTTGCCAAAAACATTCAGTACTTC.

This sequence joins TRBV7-9 and TRBJ2-5, with D unresolved. The CDR3 is 12 residues long. Germline V gives CDR1 SEHNR, CDR2 FQNEAQ (reference sequence). The germline V and J ends were trimmed by 3 bases and 4 bases, with 6 bases remaining between them. The CDR3 coding sequence is TGTGCCAGCAGCTTCTCTCCAGAGACCCAGTACTTC. This codes for CASSFSPETQYF.

The genes are TRBV6-6 and TRBJ1-4, with 7 bases aligning to TRBD1. The V segment lost 5 bases and the J segment 7 bases; nucleotides outside the gene matches: 10. Germline assignment: CDR1 MNHNY and CDR2 SVGAGI (reference sequence). This CDR3 region has 15 residues. This CDR3 is CASSLSGQRVEKLFF. CDR3 DNA sequence: TGTGCCAGCAGTCTTTCGGGACAGCGCGTTGAAAAACTGTTTTTT.

This chain connects TRBV6-6 to TRBJ2-7, with 12 bases that match TRBD2. This CDR3 spans 14 amino acids. Germline V CDR1 and CDR2: MNHNY, SVGAGI (reference sequence). V shed 6 bases, J shed 4 bases, and the junction held 4 bases outside the gene matches. The CDR3 region has the DNA TGTGCCAGCAGACCTCTAGCGGGAGGGTACGAGCAGTACTTC. It translates to CASRPLAGGYEQYF.

The V and J genes are TRBV28 and TRBJ1-2, with D possibly TRBD1 on 6 matching bases. The length of the CDR3 is 13 residues. Trimming removed 6 bases at V and 4 bases at J, with 12 bases between. CDR1 MDHEN and CDR2 SYDVKM come from the germline V gene. The CDR3 sequence is CASRDRGSYGYTF. For the CDR3, the DNA is TGTGCCAGCAGGGATAGGGGGTCCTATGGCTACACCTTC.

The chain links TRBV18 to TRBJ2-2; D remains unclear. The CDR3 runs to 16 residues. Per the germline V gene, CDR1 is KGHSH and CDR2 is LQKENI. Trimming stripped 3 bases from V and 0 bases from J, with 11 bases between. The CDR3 here is CASSPFSLANTGELFF. The CDR3 nucleotides are TGTGCCAGCTCACCCTTCTCCCTCGCGAACACCGGGGAGCTGTTTTTT.

CDR3 DNA sequence: TGTGCCAGCAGTCTAGGAGGATGGCGGAGCTCCTACAATGAGCAGTTCTTC. Translating gives CASSLGGWRSSYNEQFF. This chain links TRBV28 with TRBJ2-1; tentative D call: TRBD2 (5 bases). In germline, CDR1 is MDHEN, CDR2 SYDVKM. Trimming removed 5 bases from V and 0 bases from J, with 17 bases in between. The CDR3 sequence is 17 residues long.

The V gene is TRBV7-3, the J gene TRBJ2-1; 10 bases match TRBD2. The junction had 18 bases not matched to a gene; V was cut back by 5 bases and J by 8 bases. The germline V gene has CDR1 SGHTA and CDR2 FQGTGA. This CDR3 has 18 amino acids. The CDR3 reads CASSPEGSSGRAGHEQFF. CDR3 in DNA: TGTGCCAGCAGCCCCGAAGGGTCGAGCGGGAGGGCCGGGCATGAGCAGTTCTTC. The whole variable domain, filled in from reference TRBV7-3 and TRBJ2-1, reads GAGVSQTPSNKVTEKGKYVELRCDPISGHTALYWYRQSLGQGPEFLIYFQGTGAADDSGLPNDRFFAVRPEGSVSTLKIQRTERGDSAVYLCASSPEGSSGRAGHEQFFGPGTRLTVL.

The gene calls are TRBV11-1 and TRBJ1-2; 11 nucleotides align to TRBD1. The CDR3 sequence is 15 residues long. The J segment lost 2 bases and the V segment lost 5 bases, leaving 4 bases of the junction unmatched. Germline loops: CDR1 SGHAT, CDR2 FQDESV (reference sequence). The CDR3 is CASSARTGGNYGYTF. The CDR3 nucleotides read TGTGCCAGCAGCGCCCGGACAGGGGGCAACTATGGCTACACCTTC.

This chain connects TRBV30 to TRBJ2-7, with 7 bases aligning to TRBD1. Germline V CDR1 and CDR2: GTSNPN, SVGIG (reference sequence). V was pared by 0 bases and J by 5 bases, with 7 bases of the junction left unmatched. This CDR3 region has 14 residues. The DNA for the CDR3 is TGTGCCTGGAGTGTACTCTCAGGGGGAGACGAGCAGTACTTC. Protein product: CAWSVLSGGDEQYF.

The CDR3 bases are TGCAGCGTCCGGAGGCCTGACCGCTCTGGGGCCAACGTCCTGACTTTC. Translating it yields CSVRRPDRSGANVLTF. The chain has TRBV29-1 and TRBJ2-6; perhaps TRBD2 as D (5 bases). The CDR3 covers 16 residues. Trimming took 6 bases from V and 0 from J, leaving 15 bases between them. Germline values: CDR1 SQVTM, CDR2 ANQGSEA.

The J gene is TRBJ2-1, the V gene TRBV7-9, with a tentative D call TRBD1 (6 bases). Germline CDR1 and CDR2: SEHNR and FQNEAQ (reference sequence). The CDR3 is 13 residues long. Trimming removed 5 bases at V and 8 bases at J, with 13 bases between. CDR3 nucleotides: TGTGCCAGCAGCGTTTCAGGGGTCGATGAGCAGTTCTTC. Its translation is CASSVSGVDEQFF.

The rearrangement uses TRBV27 and TRBJ1-5, with TRBD1 identical over 7 bases. Germline CDR1 is MNHEY and CDR2 is SMNVEV (reference sequence). The junction had 3 bases not matched to a gene; V was cut back by 6 bases and J by 1 base. CDR3 size: 14 residues. Written as DNA, the CDR3 is TGTGCCAGCAGATTGACAGGGAGCAATCAGCCCCAGCATTTT. This sequence encodes CASRLTGSNQPQHF.

The rearrangement uses TRBV27 and TRBJ1-4; 7 positions match TRBD1. This CDR3 comprises 15 residues. Looked up from germline, CDR1 is MNHEY and CDR2 is SMNVEV (reference sequence). J was trimmed by 4 bases and V by 6 bases; bases with no gene match: 8. In nucleotides, the CDR3 is TGTGCCAGCAGCACCGGGACAGCCTTTAATGAAAAACTGTTTTTT. This codes for CASSTGTAFNEKLFF. Full variable domain (rest looked up from reference TRBV27 and TRBJ1-4): EAQVTQNPRYLITVTGKKLTVTCSQNMNHEYMSWYRQDPGLGLRQIYYSMNVEVTDKGDVPEGYKVSRKEKRNFPLILESPSPNQTSLYFCASSTGTAFNEKLFFGSGTQLSVL.

This chain joins TRBV28 and TRBJ1-1; D may be TRBD1 (5 bases). The CDR3 has 14 amino acids. Germline loops: CDR1 MDHEN, CDR2 SYDVKM. Deletions cut 5 bases from V and 0 bases from J, with 10 bases between. CDR3 residues: CASSGHLMNTEAFF. In DNA, the CDR3 is TGTGCCAGCAGTGGACACCTTATGAACACTGAAGCTTTCTTT.

Notes on this clone: Sequence at one end of the junction differs from germline and may be a read error. This chain uses TRBV5-6 with TRBJ2-7; 12 bases fit TRBD1. This CDR3 region has 15 residues. Germline lookup yields CDR1 SGHDT and CDR2 YYEEEE. CDR3 sequence (DNA): TGTGCCAGCAGTTTGGGACAGGGGGCATTTTACGAGCAGTACTTC. Translation gives CASSLGQGAFYEQYF.

The J gene is TRBJ2-1, the V gene TRBV9; D might be TRBD1 (6 bases). Germline CDR1 SGDLS, CDR2 YYNGEE. The V and J ends lost 4 bases and 6 bases respectively, with 17 bases between them. The CDR3 totals 15 residues. Here the CDR3 DNA reads TGTGCCAGCAGCATCGACAGGCAACCTGGCAATGAGCAGTTCTTC. This encodes CASSIDRQPGNEQFF.

This chain joins TRBV10-3 and TRBJ2-2; TRBD2 aligns across 9 bases. CDR3 length equals 19 residues. Germline V gene data show CDR1 as ENHRY and CDR2 as SYGVKD. Trimming at V came to 2 bases and at J to 5 bases, leaving 15 bases not matched to a gene. The CDR3 is CAISESGASGTSGTGELFF. Here the CDR3 DNA reads TGTGCCATCAGTGAGAGTGGTGCTAGCGGGACGAGCGGGACCGGGGAGCTGTTTTTT.

In this sample, this clone turned up a few times. The chain recombines TRBV5-1 with TRBJ2-4; 8 nucleotides agree with TRBD1. Germline V gives CDR1 SGHRS, CDR2 YFSETQ. Germline trimming cut 4 bases from V and 1 base from J; bases unmatched to any gene: 1. The CDR3 spans 14 residues. This chain's CDR3 is CASSPGGAKNIQYF. CDR3 in DNA: TGCGCCAGCAGCCCAGGGGGCGCCAAAAACATTCAGTACTTC.

The chain is built from TRBV30 and TRBJ2-3; D remains unclear. This CDR3 contains 12 residues. From germline, CDR1 is GTSNPN and CDR2 SVGIG (reference sequence). V lost 8 bases, J lost 6 bases, and 15 bases lay in between. This CDR3 is CARRDQSDTQYF. The CDR3 DNA follows: TGTGCCCGTAGAGATCAATCCGATACGCAGTATTTT.